One and the same sample provided the 9 T cell receptor beta chains below, sequenced in a study of T cell repertoires in cytomegalovirus infection. No antigens are known for them. TCRdb passed the reads through MiXCR, listing each CDR3 protein once. The sample holds 830,000 or so distinct CDR3 sequences; approximately 32% are singletons and the top ten take approximately 13%. Sequences were derived from cultured CD8+ T cells from PBMCs, sampled from culture after CMV antigen stimulation. The receptors were gathered from a human donor in good health (CMV status not recorded). Some clones in this sample may be carry-over from other donors' samples.

V is TRBV24-1 and J is TRBJ2-2; 9 bases align to TRBD1. The length of the CDR3 is 16 residues. Germline values: CDR1 KGHDR, CDR2 SFDVKD. After removal of 4 bases from V and 3 bases from J, the junction contained 5 bases not matched to a gene. Here the CDR3 reads CATSEGQGLDTGELFF. In DNA form, the CDR3 reads TGTGCCACCAGTGAAGGACAGGGGTTGGACACCGGGGAGCTGTTTTTT.

This clonotype appeared a few times. The chain employs TRBV2 and TRBJ2-1, with 11 bases matching TRBD2. V was pared by 3 bases and J by 8 bases, with 15 bases of the junction left unmatched. Germline V CDR1 and CDR2: SNHLY, FYNNEI. The CDR3 is 18 amino acids. The CDR3 DNA reads as TGTGCCAGCAGTGAGGTTATTAGCGGGGGGGCTCTCACCGATGAGCAGTTCTTC. It is translated as CASSEVISGGALTDEQFF.

Ten or more counts support this clonotype. The rearrangement uses TRBV7-2 and TRBJ1-3; D is unclear. V was trimmed by 10 bases and J by 4 bases, leaving 14 bases between them. The CDR3 length is 13 residues. Germline V gene data show CDR1 as SGHTA and CDR2 as FQGNSA. CDR3 in DNA: TGTGCCACCCTCCCTTCGGGGGGAAACACCATATATTTT. Amino acids: CATLPSGGNTIYF.

The CDR3 DNA is TGTGCCAGCAGTGACAGGCCCGGGACGGACACCGGGGAGCTGTTTTTT. This encodes CASSDRPGTDTGELFF. V gene TRBV25-1 combines with J gene TRBJ2-2; TRBD1 or TRBD2 may be the D gene (5 bases each). The germline CDR1 and CDR2 sequences are MGHDK and SYGVNS. The CDR3 runs to 16 residues. Trimming took off 3 bases at V and 3 bases at J, with 14 bases between the two ends.

This clonotype has a handful of counts. The V gene is TRBV7-6, the J gene TRBJ1-2; a possible D gene is TRBD1 (6 bases). The CDR3 totals 15 residues. V lost 4 bases to trimming and J lost 8 bases, with 20 bases between them. In germline, CDR1 is SGHVS, CDR2 FNYEAQ. DNA for the CDR3: TGTGCCAGCAGCTCCGAGGGGGTCCCATCGGGGGGCTACACCTTC. Translated, it gives CASSSEGVPSGGYTF.

The DNA of the CDR3 is TGCGCCAGCAGTGAGGAGGGACAAGGCACTGAAGCTTTCTTT. Its translation: CASSEEGQGTEAFF. The rearrangement links TRBV10-2 to TRBJ1-1, with a weak D call TRBD1 (6 bases). The V gene lost 2 bases and the J gene lost 4 bases, with 11 bases spanning the gap. Germline V gene data show CDR1 as WSHSY and CDR2 as SAAADI. The CDR3 runs to 14 residues.

The chain carries TRBV7-9 and TRBJ2-2, with TRBD1 matching over 9 bases. Germline trimming cut 5 bases from V and 8 bases from J; bases unmatched to any gene: 6. This CDR3 is built from 14 residues. The germline V gene encodes CDR1 SEHNR and CDR2 FQNEAQ (reference sequence). DNA for the CDR3: TGTGCCAGCAGCGGTCGGACAGGGGTGGGGGAGCTGTTTTTT. It codes for CASSGRTGVGELFF.

The V and J genes are TRBV27 and TRBJ2-3; TRBD2 agrees at 8 bases. This CDR3 spans 15 amino acids. After removal of 6 bases from V and 3 bases from J, the junction contained 8 bases not matched to a gene. The germline gives CDR1 MNHEY, CDR2 SMNVEV (reference sequence). For the CDR3, the DNA is TGTGCCAGCAGCTCGGGGGGGCGCGCGACAGATACGCAGTATTTT. It translates to CASSSGGRATDTQYF.

This chain's CDR3 is CASSPLRTGELFF. CDR3 DNA sequence: TGTGCCAGCAGCCCCCTCCGCACCGGGGAGCTGTTTTTT. This chain connects TRBV7-8 to TRBJ2-2, with D unresolved. Germline V gene data show CDR1 as SGHVS and CDR2 as FQNEAQ. V was trimmed by 5 bases and J by 4 bases, leaving 8 bases between them. This CDR3 comprises 13 residues.